Detailed here is one T cell receptor (beta chain). The source of the sample is a study of blood T cell repertoires in COVID-19. Some clones are missing from TCRdb's copy, which holds only in-frame ones; the method was immunoSEQ multiplex PCR. The sample includes fewer than 200,000 clones, approximately 85% of them seen just once. Germline V lookup: CDR1 SGHRS, CDR2 YFSETQ. The CDR3 length is 17 residues. With V trimmed by 4 bases and J by 5 bases, 16 bases remained unmatched. The source of this sequence is a woman aged 80 or over with acute or convalescent COVID-19. V and J are TRBV5-1 and TRBJ1-2, with 8 bases that match TRBD1. Sequencing was done on a sample of peripheral blood. This CDR3 is CASSERHPGTGRYGYTF. DNA of the CDR3: TGCGCCAGCAGCGAACGTCACCCAGGGACAGGACGATATGGCTACACCTTC. The full variable domain, rest sourced from reference TRBV5-1 and TRBJ1-2, is KAGVTQTPRYLIKTRGQQVTLSCSPISGHRSVSWYQQTPGQGLQFLFEYFSETQRNKGNFPGRFSGRQFSNSRSEMNVSTLELGDSALYLCASSERHPGTGRYGYTFGSGTRLTVV.